These 18 T cell receptor beta chains share one sample of origin, sequenced in a study of T cell responses to AZD1222 COVID-19 vaccine. Sequencing used immunoSEQ multiplex PCR; TCRdb keeps in-frame clones, though not all of them. This table holds over 100,000 clones, around 90% found once. Sequenced here: peripheral blood, sampled 28 days after the second AZD1222 dose. Source of these receptors: an adult who received the AZD1222 COVID-19 vaccine.

This rearrangement joins TRBV11-2 to TRBJ2-3; 11 nucleotides match TRBD2. The CDR3 extends over 19 amino acids. Germline V lookup: CDR1 SGHAT, CDR2 FQNNGV. J was trimmed by 3 bases and V by 6 bases; bases with no gene match: 17. The CDR3 DNA reads as TGTGCCAGCAGTCTTAGCTGGGCTAGCGGGGGGCGGGGAACAGATACGCAGTATTTT. This codes for CASSLSWASGGRGTDTQYF. Variable domain in full (rest from reference TRBV11-2 and TRBJ2-3): EAGVAQSPRYKIIEKRQSVAFWCNPISGHATLYWYQQILGQGPKLLIQFQNNGVVDDSQLPKDRFSAERLKGVDSTLKIQPAKLEDSAVYLCASSLSWASGGRGTDTQYFGPGTRLTVL.

This clone was recorded only once. CDR3 loop: CASSSSGQISYNEQFF. The CDR3 DNA reads TGTGCCAGCAGTTCAAGCGGTCAAATCTCCTACAATGAGCAGTTCTTC. The chain uses TRBV5-6 and TRBJ2-1, with D possibly TRBD2 on 5 matching bases. Deletions cut 5 bases from V and 0 bases from J, with 15 bases between. Germline V lookup: CDR1 SGHDT, CDR2 YYEEEE. CDR3 length: 16 amino acids.

This rearrangement joins TRBV19 to TRBJ2-3; D is unclear. The CDR3 loop spans 15 amino acids. Deletions cut 5 bases from V and 0 bases from J, with 12 bases between. CDR1 is LNHDA and CDR2 is SQIVND in the germline V gene (reference sequence). The CDR3 DNA reads TGTGCCAGTAGTTTTTTCGGGTCTAGCACAGATACGCAGTATTTT. This translates into CASSFFGSSTDTQYF.

This clone appeared once. This chain uses TRBV10-3 with TRBJ2-3; D remains ambiguous. This CDR3 contains 14 residues. Looked up from germline, CDR1 is ENHRY and CDR2 is SYGVKD. The germline V and J ends were trimmed by 4 bases and 8 bases, with 16 bases remaining between them. The CDR3 spells CAISVGQTRGTQYF. The CDR3 nucleotides read TGTGCCATCAGTGTAGGTCAGACTCGCGGTACGCAGTATTTT.

The V call is TRBV5-4, the J call TRBJ2-1, with no clear D. Looked up from germline, CDR1 is SGHNT and CDR2 is YYREEE (reference sequence). The CDR3 sequence is 15 residues long. The V end lost 4 bases, the J end lost 0 bases, and 11 bases lay between the germline ends. CDR3 sequence: CASSPEPSSYNEQFF. The CDR3 nucleotides are TGTGCCAGCAGCCCGGAACCCAGCTCCTACAATGAGCAGTTCTTC. Full variable domain (outside the CDR3, taken from reference TRBV5-4 and TRBJ2-1): ETGVTQSPTHLIKTRGQQVTLRCSSQSGHNTVSWYQQALGQGPQFIFQYYREEENGRGNFPPRFSGLQFPNYSSELNVNALELDDSALYLCASSPEPSSYNEQFFGPGTRLTVL.

This rearrangement joins TRBV5-1 to TRBJ2-7; unclear D gene. The CDR3 extends over 14 amino acids. With 0 bases removed from V and 2 bases from J, the gap between germline ends came to 9 bases. The germline CDR1 and CDR2 sequences are SGHRS and YFSETQ. CDR3 sequence reads: CASSLVGSTYEQYF. Written as DNA, the CDR3 is TGCGCCAGCAGCTTGGTAGGGTCCACCTACGAGCAGTACTTC.

J is TRBJ2-5 and V is TRBV11-2; D gene uncertain. The germline V gene encodes CDR1 SGHAT and CDR2 FQNNGV. Deletions cut 4 bases from V and 4 bases from J, with 7 bases between. CDR3 size: 12 residues. CDR3 DNA: TGTGCCAGCAGCTACTCAGTAGAGACCCAGTACTTC. Residues: CASSYSVETQYF.

The genes are TRBV2 and TRBJ1-6; D ambiguous. CDR3 length equals 15 residues. Germline CDR1 is SNHLY and CDR2 is FYNNEI. V lost 7 bases to trimming and J lost 1 base, with 11 bases between them. This chain's CDR3 is CASKMEASYNSPLHF. Here the CDR3 DNA reads TGTGCCAGCAAAATGGAAGCTTCCTATAATTCACCCCTCCACTTT.

This clone was seen once. The V gene is TRBV6-5, the J gene TRBJ2-7, with D perhaps TRBD2 (5 bases). This CDR3 contains 15 residues. The germline V gene has CDR1 MNHEY and CDR2 SVGAGI. Trimming pared 4 bases from V and 4 bases from J, leaving 17 bases between. The CDR3, as DNA: TGTGCCAGCAGTTCTGGTGGGCGGGTGAGATACGAGCAGTACTTC. Encoded protein: CASSSGGRVRYEQYF.

This sequence joins TRBV7-8 and TRBJ1-2, with 8 bases that match TRBD1. There are 14 residues in the CDR3. Germline V lookup: CDR1 SGHVS, CDR2 FQNEAQ. Trimming took 5 bases from V and 3 from J; bases not matched to a gene: 5. The CDR3 is CASSDDRGHYGYTF. The CDR3 DNA sequence: TGTGCCAGCAGCGATGACAGGGGCCACTATGGCTACACCTTC.

The V and J genes are TRBV7-9 and TRBJ1-2; D is possibly TRBD1 (6 bases). Germline V gives CDR1 SEHNR, CDR2 FQNEAQ (reference sequence). Trimming stripped 10 bases from V and 6 bases from J, with 21 bases between. The CDR3 is made up of 14 amino acids. CDR3: CAISRPDRPNGYTF. CDR3 nucleotide sequence: TGTGCCATATCACGACCAGACAGGCCCAATGGCTACACCTTC.

This clone was detected once. The chain carries TRBV6-5 and TRBJ2-7, with D maybe TRBD1 (5 bases). Trimming cost V 0 bases and J 7 bases, with 13 bases left between them. The germline gives CDR1 MNHEY, CDR2 SVGAGI. The CDR3 extends over 14 amino acids. CDR3 coding DNA: TGTGCCAGCAGTTACTCACGCAGGGTCGAAGAGCAGTACTTC. The encoded protein is CASSYSRRVEEQYF.

This chain links TRBV28 with TRBJ1-5; D not certain. V gave up 11 bases and J gave up 7 bases, with 18 bases separating them. CDR3 length: 13 residues. Germline V lookup: CDR1 MDHEN, CDR2 SYDVKM. The CDR3 spells CASSRRGGQPQHF. CDR3 coding DNA: TGTGCCTCCTCCCGGCGGGGAGGGCAGCCCCAGCATTTT.

This clone has only one observation. The chain is built from TRBV11-2 and TRBJ2-7, with 7 bases matching TRBD1. Trimming at V came to 3 bases and at J to 4 bases, leaving 3 bases not matched to a gene. Germline loops: CDR1 SGHAT, CDR2 FQNNGV. The CDR3 has 13 residues. CDR3 DNA sequence: TGTGCCAGCAGCTTGGGACAGCAGTACGAGCAGTACTTC. It is translated as CASSLGQQYEQYF.

The chain couples TRBV2 to TRBJ1-5; 7 nucleotides line up with TRBD1. Trimming removed 7 bases from V and 0 bases from J; junction bases left unmatched: 6. The CDR3 contains 15 residues. From germline, CDR1 is SNHLY and CDR2 FYNNEI. The CDR3 spells CASTGDSLSNQPQHF. For the CDR3, the DNA is TGTGCCAGCACAGGGGACAGCCTTAGCAATCAGCCCCAGCATTTT.

The CDR3 sequence: CASTPKGLATDTQYF. DNA of the CDR3: TGCGCCAGCACTCCCAAAGGACTAGCGACAGATACGCAGTATTTT. The J gene is TRBJ2-3, the V gene TRBV5-1, with 9 bases that match TRBD2. Unmatched junction bases numbered 8, after V lost 6 bases and J lost 3 bases. Germline V lookup: CDR1 SGHRS, CDR2 YFSETQ. The CDR3 runs to 15 residues.

The chain recombines TRBV10-3 with TRBJ1-2, with D possibly being TRBD1 (6 bases). Germline lookup yields CDR1 ENHRY and CDR2 SYGVKD. V was trimmed by 0 bases and J by 5 bases, leaving 13 bases between them. This CDR3 spans 15 amino acids. The CDR3 reads CAISESEDRSYGYTF. The CDR3 nucleotides are TGTGCCATCAGTGAGTCAGAAGACAGGTCTTATGGCTACACCTTC.

This chain joins TRBV5-1 and TRBJ2-5; 11 bases match TRBD2. The CDR3 runs to 18 residues. Unmatched junction bases numbered 13, after V lost 3 bases and J lost 3 bases. Germline-derived CDR1 and CDR2 are SGHRS and YFSETQ. This chain's CDR3 is CASSSHPPGLAEKETQYF. CDR3 nucleotide sequence: TGCGCCAGCAGCTCGCACCCCCCGGGACTAGCGGAGAAAGAGACCCAGTACTTC.